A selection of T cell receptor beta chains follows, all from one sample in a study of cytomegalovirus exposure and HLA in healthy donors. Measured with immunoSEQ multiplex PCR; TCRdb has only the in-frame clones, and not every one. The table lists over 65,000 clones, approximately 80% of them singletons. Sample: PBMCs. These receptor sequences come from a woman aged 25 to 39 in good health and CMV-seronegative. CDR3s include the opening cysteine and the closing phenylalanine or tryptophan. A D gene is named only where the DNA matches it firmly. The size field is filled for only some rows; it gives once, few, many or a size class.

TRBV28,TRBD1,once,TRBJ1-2,CASSYEGARGYTF,TGTGCCAGCAGTTATGAGGGGGCGCGGGGCTACACCTTC
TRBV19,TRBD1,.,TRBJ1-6,CASSLDRANSPLHF,TGTGCCAGTAGTCTGGACAGGGCTAATTCACCCCTCCACTTT
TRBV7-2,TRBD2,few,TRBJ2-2,CASTPGLGDTGELFF,TGTGCCAGCACGCCGGGACTAGGTGACACCGGGGAGCTGTTTTTT
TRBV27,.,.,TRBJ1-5,CASRPVGNQPQHF,TGTGCCAGTCGCCCAGTTGGCAATCAGCCCCAGCATTTT
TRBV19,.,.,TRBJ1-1,CASSPRGGRLNTEAFF,TGTGCCAGTAGTCCTAGGGGGGGGAGGTTGAACACTGAAGCTTTCTTT
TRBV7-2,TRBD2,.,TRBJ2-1,CASSGPGLAVEQFF,TGTGCCAGCAGCGGGCCGGGACTAGCGGTTGAGCAGTTCTTC
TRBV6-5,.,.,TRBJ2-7,CASSKGNTNSYEQYF,TGTGCCAGCAGTAAGGGGAATACCAACTCCTACGAGCAGTACTTC
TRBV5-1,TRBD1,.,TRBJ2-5,CASSPVQGAQTQYF,TGCGCCAGCAGCCCGGTACAGGGGGCGCAGACCCAGTACTTC
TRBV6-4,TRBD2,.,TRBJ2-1,CASSELAGVGDNEQFF,TGTGCCAGCAGTGAACTAGCGGGGGTCGGGGACAATGAGCAGTTCTTC
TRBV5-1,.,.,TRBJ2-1,CASSDGDFNEQFF,TGCGCCAGCTCGGACGGGGATTTCAATGAGCAGTTCTTC
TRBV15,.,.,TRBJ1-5,CATSSRRDPVFSNQPQHF,TGTGCCACCAGCAGCCGGCGGGACCCTGTCTTTAGCAATCAGCCCCAGCATTTT
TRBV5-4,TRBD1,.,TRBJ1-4,CASSRDSGFDEKLFF,TGTGCCAGCAGCCGGGACAGCGGGTTCGATGAAAAACTGTTTTTT
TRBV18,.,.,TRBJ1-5,CASSPPEGVNQPQHF,TGTGCCAGCTCACCACCGGAAGGGGTCAATCAGCCCCAGCATTTT
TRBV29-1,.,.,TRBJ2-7,CSVSLRGNYEQYF,TGCAGCGTCTCCCTTAGGGGGAACTACGAGCAGTACTTC
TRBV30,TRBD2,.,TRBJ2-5,CAWRGAGGAQETQYF,TGTGCCTGGAGGGGAGCGGGGGGTGCCCAAGAGACCCAGTACTTC
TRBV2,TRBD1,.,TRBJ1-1,CASREGQKNTEAFF,TGTGCCAGCAGGGAGGGACAGAAGAACACTGAAGCTTTCTTT
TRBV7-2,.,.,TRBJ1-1,CASQQEQGLNTEAFF,TGTGCCAGCCAACAGGAACAGGGCCTGAACACTGAAGCTTTCTTT
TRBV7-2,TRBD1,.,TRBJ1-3,CASSYTGDSGNTIYF,TGTGCCAGCAGCTATACAGGGGACTCTGGAAACACCATATATTTT
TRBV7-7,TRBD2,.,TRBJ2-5,CASSLVGGGTQETQYF,TGTGCCAGCAGCTTAGTAGGCGGGGGTACCCAAGAGACCCAGTACTTC
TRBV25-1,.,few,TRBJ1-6,CASKQGNSPLHF,TGTGCCAGCAAACAGGGAAATTCACCCCTCCACTTT
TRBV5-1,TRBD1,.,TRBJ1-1,CASSLKETGGWRAFF,TGCGCCAGCAGCTTGAAGGAGACAGGGGGATGGAGAGCTTTCTTT
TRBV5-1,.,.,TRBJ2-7,CASSLVSGTYEQYF,TGCGCCAGCAGCTTGGTTTCGGGGACCTACGAGCAGTACTTC
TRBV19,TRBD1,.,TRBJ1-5,CASLPGQGPYSNQPQHF,TGTGCCAGCCTCCCGGGACAGGGACCCTATAGCAATCAGCCCCAGCATTTT
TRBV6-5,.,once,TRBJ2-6,CAILSGANVLTF,TGTGCCATCCTCTCTGGGGCCAACGTCCTGACTTTC
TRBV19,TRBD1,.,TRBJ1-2,CASSTQWTGHYGYTF,TGTGCCAGTAGTACCCAATGGACAGGCCACTATGGCTACACCTTC
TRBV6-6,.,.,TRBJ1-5,CASSYEEYSNQPQHF,TGTGCCAGCAGTTACGAGGAGTACAGCAATCAGCCCCAGCATTTT
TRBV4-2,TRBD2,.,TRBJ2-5,CASSQDLSGTTQETQYF,TGTGCCAGCAGCCAAGATCTATCCGGGACTACGCAAGAGACCCAGTACTTC
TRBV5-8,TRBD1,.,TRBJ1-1,CASSDDRARTEAFF,TGTGCCAGCAGCGATGACAGGGCGAGGACTGAAGCTTTCTTT
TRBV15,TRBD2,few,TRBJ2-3,CATSRENSGGSDTQYF,TGTGCCACCAGCAGAGAAAATAGCGGGGGCTCAGATACGCAGTATTTT
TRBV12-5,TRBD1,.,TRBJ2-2,CASRDRDPNTGELFF,TGTGCTAGTAGGGACAGAGATCCGAACACCGGGGAGCTGTTTTTT
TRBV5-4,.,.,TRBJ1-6,CASSLRSYNSPLHF,TGTGCCAGCAGCCTACGCTCCTATAATTCACCCCTCCACTTT
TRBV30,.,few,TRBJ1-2,CAWSPRDIGYTF,TGTGCCTGGAGTCCCAGGGACATTGGCTACACCTTC
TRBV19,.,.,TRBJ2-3,CASSIGGETRTDTQYF,TGTGCCAGTAGTATCGGCGGGGAGACACGCACAGATACGCAGTATTTT
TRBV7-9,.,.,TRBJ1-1,CASSFTVARWGELNTEAFF,TGTGCCAGCAGCTTTACGGTAGCCCGATGGGGAGAATTGAACACTGAAGCTTTCTTT
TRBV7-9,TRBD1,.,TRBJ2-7,CSSSFGTGLSYEQYF,TGTTCCAGCAGCTTCGGGACAGGTCTTTCCTACGAGCAGTACTTC
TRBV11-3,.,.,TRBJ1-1,CASSLEKGVEAFF,TGTGCCAGCAGCTTAGAAAAGGGGGTGGAAGCTTTCTTT
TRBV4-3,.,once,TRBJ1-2,CASSQGSGRGTGYTF,TGCGCCAGCAGCCAAGGTTCCGGACGCGGGACTGGCTACACCTTC
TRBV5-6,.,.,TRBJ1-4,CASSLLDRRNEKLFF,TGTGCCAGCAGCTTGCTTGACAGACGTAATGAAAAACTGTTTTTT
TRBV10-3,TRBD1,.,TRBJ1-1,CAISESTGGESTEAFF,TGTGCCATCAGTGAGTCAACAGGGGGTGAGAGCACTGAAGCTTTCTTT
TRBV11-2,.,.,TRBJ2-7,CASSSGGGSYEQYF,TGTGCCAGCAGCTCAGGTGGGGGGTCCTACGAGCAGTACTTC
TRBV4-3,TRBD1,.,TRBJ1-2,CASSLRTGLNYGYTF,TGCGCCAGCAGCTTAAGGACAGGCTTAAACTATGGCTACACCTTC
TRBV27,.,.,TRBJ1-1,CASSSGSRRDAFF,TGTGCCAGCAGCTCAGGGAGCAGGCGGGATGCTTTCTTT
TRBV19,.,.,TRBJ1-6,CASSIERGGSPLHF,TGTGCCAGTAGTATCGAAAGGGGGGGTTCACCCCTCCACTTT
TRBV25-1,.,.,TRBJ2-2,CASSESVNTGELFF,TGTGCCAGCAGTGAATCTGTGAACACCGGGGAGCTGTTTTTT
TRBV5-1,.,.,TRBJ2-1,CASSFTGAGLEGEQFF,TGCGCCAGCAGCTTTACCGGGGCGGGGCTTGAAGGGGAGCAGTTCTTC
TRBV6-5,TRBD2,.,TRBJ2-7,CASSSPRRGKEYEQYF,TGTGCCAGCAGTTCCCCTCGGCGGGGGAAAGAGTACGAGCAGTACTTC
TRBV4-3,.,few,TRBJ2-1,CASSQEYDAGPEQFF,TGCGCCAGCAGCCAAGAATATGACGCGGGGCCTGAGCAGTTCTTC
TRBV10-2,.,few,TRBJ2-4,CASSETGKNIQYF,TGCGCCAGCAGTGAAACAGGGAAGAACATTCAGTACTTC
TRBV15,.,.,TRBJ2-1,CATSRSLGGASQNEQFF,TGTGCCACCAGCCGTTCGCTAGGGGGGGCATCTCAGAATGAGCAGTTCTTC
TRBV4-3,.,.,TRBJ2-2,CASSQDSVQGNTGELFF,TGCGCCAGCAGCCAAGATTCTGTACAGGGGAACACCGGGGAGCTGTTTTTT
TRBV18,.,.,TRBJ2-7,CASSPQGIPGRGSYEQYF,TGTGCCAGCTCACCACAGGGTATACCGGGACGGGGGTCCTACGAGCAGTACTTC
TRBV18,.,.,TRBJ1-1,CASSPTTGNMNTEAFF,TGTGCCAGCTCACCTACAACAGGGAACATGAACACTGAAGCTTTCTTT
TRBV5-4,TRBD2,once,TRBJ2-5,CASRLSSGGEETQYF,TGTGCCAGCAGGCTTTCCAGCGGGGGGGAAGAGACCCAGTACTTC